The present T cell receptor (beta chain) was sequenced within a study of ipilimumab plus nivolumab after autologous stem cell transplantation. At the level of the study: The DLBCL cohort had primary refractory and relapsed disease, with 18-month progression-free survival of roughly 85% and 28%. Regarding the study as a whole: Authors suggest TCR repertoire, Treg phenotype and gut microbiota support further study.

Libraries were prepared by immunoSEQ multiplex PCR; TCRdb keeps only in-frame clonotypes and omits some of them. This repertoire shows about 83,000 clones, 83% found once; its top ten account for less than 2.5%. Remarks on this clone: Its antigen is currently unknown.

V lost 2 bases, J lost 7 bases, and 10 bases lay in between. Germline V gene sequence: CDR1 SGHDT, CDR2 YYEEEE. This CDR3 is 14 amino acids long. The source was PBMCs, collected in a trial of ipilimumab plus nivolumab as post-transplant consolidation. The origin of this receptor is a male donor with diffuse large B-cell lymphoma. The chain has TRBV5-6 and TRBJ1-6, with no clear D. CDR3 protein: CASSFGFLNSPLHF. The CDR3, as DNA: TGTGCCAGCAGCTTCGGGTTTCTCAATTCACCCCTCCACTTT.